This T cell receptor (beta chain) was identified in a study of shared clonotypes between healthy human individuals. The wider study: Each donor's CD4 naive and CD4 memory cells filled three plates apiece, CD8 naive two, and CD8 memory one.

This CDR3 comprises 16 residues. The germline V gene has CDR1 LNHDA and CDR2 SQIVND (reference sequence). With V trimmed by 2 bases and J by 3 bases, 4 bases remained unmatched. Study-wide findings and caveats: Read depth was anticipated to influence clonotype sharing among donors. Non-shared clonotypes had lower generation probabilities than those shared by all four donors.

Using immunoSEQ multiplex PCR, the repertoire was profiled, and TCRdb retains in-frame clones only, with some absent. This table has some 1,600,000 clones, about 98% appearing once. Note on this clone: Antigen: not known.

The rearrangement links TRBV19 to TRBJ1-5, with 10 bases identical to TRBD1. Sequenced sample: naive CD4+ T cells sorted from blood. As for subset: CD45RA+ positively selected. This clonotype was obtained from a man aged 25 to 40 in good health. CDR3 loop: CASSIWTGGFNQPQHF. The CDR3 region has the DNA TGTGCCAGTAGTATATGGACAGGGGGTTTCAATCAGCCCCAGCATTTT.